This TCR beta chain was observed in a study of naive and memory T cell subsets. Study-wide results and limits: Naive repertoires, especially CD8, held a few larger clonotypes, possibly memory cells re-expressing CD45RA.

Separate alpha and beta amplification began at the second PCR step. As to this clonotype: The antigen is undetermined.

Two oligonucleotides, mixed equimolar, formed the beta constant-region primer covering TRBC1 and TRBC2. Nested alpha and beta constant-region primers with the SP2 primer drove four PCR rounds on ligated cDNA. TCRdb reprocessed the UMI-ligation and nested PCR reads via MiXCR and lists one record per CDR3 protein. The table lists 150,000 or so distinct CDR3 sequences, approximately 22% of them singletons. Germline V gene sequence: CDR1 SQVTM, CDR2 ANQGSEA. The CDR3 is made up of 11 amino acids. With 5 bases removed from V and 4 bases from J, the gap between germline ends came to 5 bases. The clonotype originates from a human donor in good health. Sequencing was performed on naive CD4+ T cells from blood. V gene TRBV29-1 combines with J gene TRBJ2-2; D not resolved. CDR3 protein: CSVRSTGELFF. CDR3 in DNA: TGCAGCGTTCGGTCCACCGGGGAGCTGTTTTTT.